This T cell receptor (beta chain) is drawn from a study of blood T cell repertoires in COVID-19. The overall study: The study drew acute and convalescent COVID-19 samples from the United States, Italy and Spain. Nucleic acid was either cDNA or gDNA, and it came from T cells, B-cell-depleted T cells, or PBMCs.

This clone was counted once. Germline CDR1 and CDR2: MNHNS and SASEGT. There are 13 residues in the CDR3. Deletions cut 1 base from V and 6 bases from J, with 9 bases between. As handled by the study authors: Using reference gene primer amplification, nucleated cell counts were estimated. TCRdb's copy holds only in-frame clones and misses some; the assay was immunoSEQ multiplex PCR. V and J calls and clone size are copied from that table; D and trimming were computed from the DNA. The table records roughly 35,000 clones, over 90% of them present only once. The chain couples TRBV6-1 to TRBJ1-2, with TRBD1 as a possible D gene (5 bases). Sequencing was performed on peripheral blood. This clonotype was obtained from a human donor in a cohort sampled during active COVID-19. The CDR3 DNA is TGTGCCAGCAGTGAAGTCAGGGTTCATGGCTACACCTTC. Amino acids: CASSEVRVHGYTF.